This TCR beta chain was captured by sequencing in a study of blood T cell repertoires in COVID-19. The data were produced by immunoSEQ multiplex PCR, yet TCRdb's version contains in-frame clones alone and is incomplete. The table records under 450,000 clones, around 88% of them present only once. Concerning this clone: Other DNA sequences in this specimen translate into the identical CDR3.

The receptor comes from a woman in her forties or fifties with COVID-19, enrolled during active disease. Source material: peripheral blood.

In DNA, the CDR3 is TGTGCCAGCAGCCTGAACACCGGGGAGCTGTTTTTT. The encoded protein is CASSLNTGELFF. This chain links TRBV12-3 or TRBV12-4 with TRBJ2-2; D gene unclear. Trimming pared 6 bases from V and 1 base from J, leaving 3 bases between. This CDR3 has 12 residues.